The 14 T cell receptor beta chains in this list originate from one sample, sequenced in a study of Graves' ophthalmopathy and Graves' hyperthyroidism. As the template, RNA transcripts were used to amplify TCR beta CDR3 regions. Following a first-round RT-PCR that used HTBI primers, a second-round multiplex PCR was carried out. One entry per CDR3 protein, called by TCRdb with MiXCR from the multiplex PCR reads. The sample lists about 640,000 distinct CDR3 sequences, roughly 41% occurring once. Sequenced input: peripheral blood. The receptors originated from an adult man with Graves' ophthalmopathy.

This clonotype was picked up many times. This rearrangement joins TRBV7-9 to TRBJ1-2, with 7 bases lining up with TRBD1. Trimming removed 5 bases from V and 0 bases from J; junction bases left unmatched: 3. Germline CDR1 is SEHNR and CDR2 is FQNEAQ (reference sequence). This CDR3 is built from 14 residues. The CDR3 spells CASSTGQANYGYTF. DNA of the CDR3: TGTGCCAGCAGCACCGGACAGGCTAACTATGGCTACACCTTC.

This clonotype was recorded a few times. V is TRBV12-5 and J is TRBJ2-5, with D possibly being TRBD2 (6 bases). The CDR3 extends over 13 amino acids. V lost 5 bases and J lost 2, with 9 bases in between. CDR1 is LGHNT, CDR2 FRNRAP, per germline. In DNA form, the CDR3 reads TGTGCTAGTGGTCTAGCGTTACAAGAGACCCAGTACTTC. This translates into CASGLALQETQYF.

The genes are TRBV20-1 and TRBJ1-2, with D tentatively TRBD1 (6 bases). Germline CDR1 and CDR2: DFQATT and SNEGSKA (reference sequence). This CDR3 is built from 15 residues. V was pared by 3 bases and J by 2 bases, with 16 bases between. CDR3 sequence: CSASTRGAENYGYTF. DNA of the CDR3: TGCAGTGCTAGCACTCGGGGGGCCGAGAACTATGGCTACACCTTC.

This clonotype was seen a few times. The chain couples TRBV7-9 to TRBJ1-3, with 7 bases identical to TRBD1. Germline lookup yields CDR1 SEHNR and CDR2 FQNEAQ (reference sequence). This CDR3 region has 17 residues. With V trimmed by 0 bases and J by 0 bases, 5 bases remained unmatched. The CDR3 loop reads CASSLATGTASGNTIYF. The CDR3 region has the DNA TGTGCCAGCAGCTTAGCAACCGGGACAGCCTCTGGAAACACCATATATTTT.

The V and J genes are TRBV9 and TRBJ2-2, with 9 bases lining up with TRBD1. Trimming cost V 0 bases and J 6 bases; bases outside gene matches: 6. The CDR3 is made up of 16 amino acids. Germline values: CDR1 SGDLS, CDR2 YYNGEE. This CDR3 is CASSVDRGHRSGELFF. The CDR3 DNA reads as TGTGCCAGCAGCGTAGACAGGGGGCATCGGTCCGGGGAGCTGTTTTTT.

This clonotype was observed a single time. This chain links TRBV25-1 with TRBJ2-7, with 8 bases matching TRBD2. The CDR3 has 15 residues. Germline V CDR1 and CDR2: MGHDK, SYGVNS. The J segment lost 3 bases and the V segment lost 6 bases, leaving 10 bases of the junction unmatched. The CDR3 DNA follows: TGTGCCAGCAGCCCCGGGGCGGGAGGTTGCTACGAGCAGTACTTC. Translated, it gives CASSPGAGGCYEQYF.

This clonotype was counted only a few times. The chain is built from TRBV20-1 and TRBJ2-7; no reliable D call. Trimming cost V 0 bases and J 0 bases, with 9 bases left between them. The CDR3 contains 14 residues. Germline CDR1 is DFQATT and CDR2 is SNEGSKA (reference sequence). The CDR3 loop reads CSAREPYSSYEQYF. CDR3 nucleotide sequence: TGCAGTGCTAGAGAACCGTATAGCTCCTACGAGCAGTACTTC.

The chain links TRBV20-1 to TRBJ2-5, with 9 nucleotides matching TRBD2. Germline V gene data show CDR1 as DFQATT and CDR2 as SNEGSKA (reference sequence). The CDR3 sequence is 16 residues long. J lost 1 base, V lost 6 bases, and 12 bases had no gene match. CDR3 sequence: CSATHPSGDLQETQYF. Here the CDR3 DNA reads TGCAGTGCCACACACCCTAGCGGGGACCTCCAAGAGACCCAGTACTTC.

This clonotype was observed a few times. CDR3 nucleotides: TGTGCCAGCAGCCAAATTGAGACGGGCTATTCACCCCTCCACTTT. Amino acid sequence: CASSQIETGYSPLHF. J is TRBJ1-6 and V is TRBV4-2; D unclear. The CDR3 has 15 residues. Trimming stripped 2 bases from V and 8 bases from J, with 13 bases between. Germline assignment: CDR1 LGHNA and CDR2 YNFKEQ.

This clonotype was seen at least ten times. This rearrangement joins TRBV20-1 to TRBJ1-6; 8 nucleotides line up with TRBD1. The J segment lost 9 bases and the V segment lost 4 bases, leaving 8 bases of the junction unmatched. CDR1 is DFQATT, CDR2 SNEGSKA, per germline (reference sequence). The CDR3 has 14 residues. The CDR3 region is CSATGQGETSPLHF. In DNA, the CDR3 is TGCAGTGCTACAGGACAGGGCGAGACTTCACCCCTCCACTTT.

This clonotype appeared many times. The junction differs from germline at one of its ends, possibly a read error. The chain is built from TRBV19 and TRBJ2-7; 7 bases align to TRBD2. Germline CDR1 is LNHDA and CDR2 is SQIVND (reference sequence). CDR3 length: 15 residues. The CDR3 region has the DNA TGTGCCAGTAGTATGAGGGAGGGCCCATCCTTTGAGCGGTACTTC. Amino acids: CASSMREGPSFERYF.

There are many counts of this clonotype. CDR3 protein: CASSADEGQEQETQYF. CDR3 DNA sequence: TGTGCCAGCAGCGCTGACGAAGGACAGGAGCAAGAGACCCAGTACTTC. The chain uses TRBV9 and TRBJ2-5; 7 nucleotides agree with TRBD1. The V and J ends lost 3 bases and 2 bases, in that order; junction bases with no gene match: 10. This CDR3 is 16 amino acids long. Germline CDR1 SGDLS, CDR2 YYNGEE.

As to this clonotype: Given the absence of the conserved phenylalanine or tryptophan at the CDR3 end, a read error is likely. The DNA is left out, because the CDR3 cannot be placed on it with certainty; the CDR3 is given as TCRdb lists it. This rearrangement joins TRBV25-1 to TRBJ1-1; the table assigns TRBD1, which was not confirmed against the DNA. The germline V gene has CDR1 MGHDK and CDR2 SYGVNS. The CDR3 spans 10 residues, counting both ends. CDR3: CASKPTGESY.

This clonotype turned up a few times. This chain connects TRBV5-4 to TRBJ2-7, with 8 bases fitting TRBD1. Germline CDR1 reads SGHNT; CDR2 reads YYREEE (reference sequence). The CDR3 covers 14 residues. The trim removed 4 bases at V and 1 base at J, leaving 4 bases unmatched. The DNA of the CDR3 is TGTGCCAGCAGCCGGGACAGGCCTTCCTACGAGCAGTACTTC. It specifies CASSRDRPSYEQYF.